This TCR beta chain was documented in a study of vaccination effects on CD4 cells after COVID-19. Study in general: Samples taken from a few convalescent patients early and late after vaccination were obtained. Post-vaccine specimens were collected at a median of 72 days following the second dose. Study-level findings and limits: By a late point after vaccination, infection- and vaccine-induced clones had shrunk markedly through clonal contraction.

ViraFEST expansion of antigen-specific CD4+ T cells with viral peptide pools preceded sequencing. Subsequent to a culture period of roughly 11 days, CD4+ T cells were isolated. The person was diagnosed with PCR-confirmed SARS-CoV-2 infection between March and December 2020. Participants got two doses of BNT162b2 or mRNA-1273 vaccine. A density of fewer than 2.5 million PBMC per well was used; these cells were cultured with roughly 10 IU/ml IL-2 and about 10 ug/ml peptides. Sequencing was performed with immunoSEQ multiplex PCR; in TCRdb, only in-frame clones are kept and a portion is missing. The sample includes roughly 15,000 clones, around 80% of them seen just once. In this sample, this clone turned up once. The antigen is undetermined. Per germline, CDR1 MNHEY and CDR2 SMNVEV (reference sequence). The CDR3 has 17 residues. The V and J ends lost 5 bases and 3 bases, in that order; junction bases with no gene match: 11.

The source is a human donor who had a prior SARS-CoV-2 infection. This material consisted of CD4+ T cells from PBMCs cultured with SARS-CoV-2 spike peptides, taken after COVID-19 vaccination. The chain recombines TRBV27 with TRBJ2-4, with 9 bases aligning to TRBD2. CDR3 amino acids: CASSTPGTSYGKNIQYF. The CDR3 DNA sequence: TGTGCCAGCAGTACCCCCGGGACTAGCTATGGCAAAAACATTCAGTACTTC.